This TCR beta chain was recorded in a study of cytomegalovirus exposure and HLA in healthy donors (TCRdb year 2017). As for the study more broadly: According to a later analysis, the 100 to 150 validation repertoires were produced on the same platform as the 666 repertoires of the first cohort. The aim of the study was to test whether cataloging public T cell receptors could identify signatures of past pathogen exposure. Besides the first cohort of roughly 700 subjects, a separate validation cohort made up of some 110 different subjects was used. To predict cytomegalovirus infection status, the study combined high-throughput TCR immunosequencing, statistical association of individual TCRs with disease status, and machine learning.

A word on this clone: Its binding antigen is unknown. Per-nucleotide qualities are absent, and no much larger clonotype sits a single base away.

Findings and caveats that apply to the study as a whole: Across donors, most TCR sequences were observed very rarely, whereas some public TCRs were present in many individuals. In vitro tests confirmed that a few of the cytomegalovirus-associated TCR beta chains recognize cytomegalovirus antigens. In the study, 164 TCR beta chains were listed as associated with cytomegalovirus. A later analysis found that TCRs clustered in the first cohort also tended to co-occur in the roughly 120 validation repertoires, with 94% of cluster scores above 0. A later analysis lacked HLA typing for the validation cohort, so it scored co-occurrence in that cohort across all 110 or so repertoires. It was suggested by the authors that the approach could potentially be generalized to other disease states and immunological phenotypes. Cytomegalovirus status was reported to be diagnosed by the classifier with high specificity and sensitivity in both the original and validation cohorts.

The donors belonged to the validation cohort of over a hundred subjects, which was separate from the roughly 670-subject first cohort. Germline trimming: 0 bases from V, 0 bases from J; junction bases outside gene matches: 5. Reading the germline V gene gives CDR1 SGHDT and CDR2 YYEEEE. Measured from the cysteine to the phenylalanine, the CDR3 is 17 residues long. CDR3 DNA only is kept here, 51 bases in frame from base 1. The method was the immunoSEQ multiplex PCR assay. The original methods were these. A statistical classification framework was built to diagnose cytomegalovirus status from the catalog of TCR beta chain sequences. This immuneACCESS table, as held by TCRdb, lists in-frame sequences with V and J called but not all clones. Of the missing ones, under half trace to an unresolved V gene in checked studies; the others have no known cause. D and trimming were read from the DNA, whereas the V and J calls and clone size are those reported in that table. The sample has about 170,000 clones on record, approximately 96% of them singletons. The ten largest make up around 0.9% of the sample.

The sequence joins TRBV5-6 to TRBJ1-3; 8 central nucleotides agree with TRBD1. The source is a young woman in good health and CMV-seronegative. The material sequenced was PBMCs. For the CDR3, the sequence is CASSLGTGHNSGNTIYF. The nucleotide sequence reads TGTGCCAGCAGCTTGGGGACAGGGCACAACTCTGGAAACACCATATATTTT. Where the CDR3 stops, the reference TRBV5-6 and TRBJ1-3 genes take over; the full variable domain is DAGVTQSPTHLIKTRGQQVTLRCSPKSGHDTVSWYQQALGQGPQFIFQYYEEEERQRGNFPDRFSGHQFPNYSSELNVNALLLGDSALYLCASSLGTGHNSGNTIYFGEGSWLTVV.